This T cell receptor (beta chain) was captured by sequencing in a study of PD-1 blockade in classical Hodgkin lymphoma. The study, taken as a whole, reports: The authors have not defined what causes the repertoire differences, possibly disease activity or prior therapy. Newly diagnosed patients had baseline TCR diversity that was reportedly lower than that of healthy donors. Complete responders started with a diversity level that resembled newly diagnosed patients at baseline.

The repertoire was sequenced with immunoSEQ multiplex PCR; TCRdb's copy has only in-frame clones and lacks some. The sample lists some 86,000 clones, about nine tenths occurring once. Details on this clone: The target antigen is unknown.

Time point here: cycle 4 day 1 (C4D1), after more than five weeks of nivolumab. All patients experienced relapse after autologous stem cell transplantation, and brentuximab vedotin exposure was variable. After removal of 4 bases from V and 2 bases from J, the junction contained 5 bases not matched to a gene. The CDR3 is 16 residues long. CDR1 and CDR2 (germline): MNHNS, SASEGT. The TCR comes from a human donor with classical Hodgkin lymphoma. The chain has TRBV6-1 and TRBJ1-4, with TRBD1 identical over 9 bases. The sequencing used peripheral blood mononuclear cells (PBMCs), collected before the fourth cycle of nivolumab. This CDR3 reads CASSGEGQGTNEKLFF. The DNA of the CDR3 is TGTGCCAGCAGTGGCGAAGGACAGGGGACTAATGAAAAACTGTTTTTT.